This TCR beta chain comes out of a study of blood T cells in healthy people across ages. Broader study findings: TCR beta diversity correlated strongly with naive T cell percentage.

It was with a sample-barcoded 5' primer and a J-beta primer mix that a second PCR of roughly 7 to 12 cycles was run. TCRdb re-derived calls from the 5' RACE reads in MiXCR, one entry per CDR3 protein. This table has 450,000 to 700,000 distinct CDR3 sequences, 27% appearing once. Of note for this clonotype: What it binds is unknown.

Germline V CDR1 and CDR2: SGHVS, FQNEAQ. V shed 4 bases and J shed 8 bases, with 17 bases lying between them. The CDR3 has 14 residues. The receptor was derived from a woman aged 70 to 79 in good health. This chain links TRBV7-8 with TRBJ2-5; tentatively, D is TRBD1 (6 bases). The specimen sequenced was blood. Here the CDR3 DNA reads TGTGCCAGCAGCTACACCGGGGACACGGTCACCCAGTACTTC. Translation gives CASSYTGDTVTQYF.